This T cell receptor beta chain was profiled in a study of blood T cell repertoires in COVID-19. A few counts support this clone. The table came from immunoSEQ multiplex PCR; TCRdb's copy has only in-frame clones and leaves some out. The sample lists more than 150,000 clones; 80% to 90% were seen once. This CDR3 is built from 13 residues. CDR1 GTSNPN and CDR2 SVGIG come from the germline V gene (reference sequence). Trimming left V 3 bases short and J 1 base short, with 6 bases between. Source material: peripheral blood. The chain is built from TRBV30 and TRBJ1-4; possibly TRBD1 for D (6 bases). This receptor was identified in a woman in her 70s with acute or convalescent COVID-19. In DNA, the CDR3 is TGTGCCTGGAGCAGGGGAACTAATGAAAAACTGTTTTTT. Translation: CAWSRGTNEKLFF.